One sample yielded the 26 T cell receptor beta chains listed below, sequenced in a study of glioma-infiltrating T cells after dendritic cell vaccination. TCRdb's table, derived via immunoSEQ multiplex PCR, lists solely in-frame clones and lacks some. The repertoire includes approximately 100,000 clones, roughly 79% of them detected once, and roughly 12% sits in the top ten. Sequences were derived from blood, sampled before dendritic cell vaccination. The receptors were gathered from a human donor with glioblastoma.

This chain links TRBV7-2 with TRBJ1-2; D is perhaps TRBD1 (5 bases). Trimming shortened V by 1 base and J by 7 bases, and 16 bases separated the two germline ends. The CDR3 spans 15 residues. The germline V gene has CDR1 SGHTA and CDR2 FQGNSA. The CDR3 is CASSLVPGTSFGYTF. CDR3 sequence (DNA): TGTGCCAGCAGCTTAGTTCCCGGGACTTCTTTTGGCTACACCTTC.

This chain uses TRBV7-2 with TRBJ1-4, with a weak D call TRBD1 (6 bases). The CDR3 covers 14 residues. Germline CDR1 SGHTA, CDR2 FQGNSA. Between the trimmed V and J ends, which lost 6 bases and 4 bases, there was a span of 12 bases. The chain's CDR3 is CASSSWDNNEKLFF. DNA of the CDR3: TGTGCCAGCAGTTCCTGGGACAATAATGAAAAACTGTTTTTT. Combining the CDR3 with reference TRBV7-2 and TRBJ1-4 gives the whole variable domain GAGVSQSPSNKVTEKGKDVELRCDPISGHTALYWYRQSLGQGLEFLIYFQGNSAPDKSGLPSDRFSAERTGGSVSTLTIQRTQQEDSAVYLCASSSWDNNEKLFFGSGTQLSVL.

The V call is TRBV9, the J call TRBJ2-3, with D possibly TRBD1 on 6 matching bases. Between the trimmed V and J ends, which lost 4 bases and 4 bases, there was a span of 13 bases. In germline, CDR1 is SGDLS, CDR2 YYNGEE. This CDR3 is built from 14 residues. The CDR3, as DNA: TGTGCCAGCAGCCAACAGGGTTCGTCAGATACGCAGTATTTT. It codes for CASSQQGSSDTQYF. Combining the CDR3 with reference TRBV9 and TRBJ2-3 gives the whole variable domain DSGVTQTPKHLITATGQRVTLRCSPRSGDLSVYWYQQSLDQGLQFLIQYYNGEERAKGNILERFSAQQFPDLHSELNLSSLELGDSALYFCASSQQGSSDTQYFGPGTRLTVL.

The chain uses TRBV11-1 and TRBJ2-2; D possibly corresponds to TRBD2 (5 bases). Germline CDR1 SGHAT, CDR2 FQDESV (reference sequence). V was trimmed by 5 bases and J by 4 bases, leaving 8 bases between them. The CDR3 sequence is 13 residues long. The CDR3 is CASSPRGTGELFF. In nucleotides, the CDR3 is TGTGCCAGCAGCCCCCGGGGCACCGGGGAGCTGTTTTTT.

The rearrangement links TRBV2 to TRBJ2-2; 12 bases are a match to TRBD1. V shed 4 bases, J shed 6 bases, and the junction held 3 bases outside the gene matches. Germline CDR1 is SNHLY and CDR2 is FYNNEI. The CDR3 is 15 residues long. The DNA for the CDR3 is TGTGCCAGCAGTGCCGGGACAGGGGGCCCCGGGGAGCTGTTTTTT. Translating gives CASSAGTGGPGELFF. Combining the CDR3 with reference TRBV2 and TRBJ2-2 gives the whole variable domain EPEVTQTPSHQVTQMGQEVILRCVPISNHLYFYWYRQILGQKVEFLVSFYNNEISEKSEIFDDQFSVERPDGSNFTLKIRSTKLEDSAMYFCASSAGTGGPGELFFGEGSRLTVL.

The sample holds a few counts of this clone. The genes are TRBV4-2 and TRBJ2-7; 7 bases agree with TRBD1. The CDR3 has 16 amino acids. Germline CDR1 and CDR2: LGHNA and YNFKEQ. The V gene end was trimmed by 1 base and the J gene end by 2 bases; junction bases not matched to a gene: 8. This CDR3 reads CASSQVQGVSTYEQYF. The CDR3 coding sequence is TGTGCCAGCAGCCAAGTGCAGGGGGTTAGTACCTACGAGCAGTACTTC.

The chain carries TRBV30 and TRBJ2-7; D perhaps matches TRBD2 (6 bases). Per germline, CDR1 GTSNPN and CDR2 SVGIG (reference sequence). This CDR3 is built from 14 residues. V was clipped by 5 bases and J by 3 bases, with 17 bases between them. The CDR3 DNA follows: TGTGCCTGGTGGCGGCGGGGCCCCAACTACGAGCAGTACTTC. Translation gives CAWWRRGPNYEQYF.

The chain has TRBV19 and TRBJ1-2, with 7 bases fitting TRBD1. Germline CDR1 reads LNHDA; CDR2 reads SQIVND (reference sequence). V trimming: 7 bases; J trimming: 3 bases; junction bases outside the gene matches: 2. CDR3 length: 12 amino acids. The DNA of the CDR3 is TGTGCCAGTATAGGACAGGACTATGGCTACACCTTC. This encodes CASIGQDYGYTF.

The genes are TRBV5-1 and TRBJ1-4; D remains unclear. The germline V and J ends were trimmed by 2 bases and 8 bases, with 19 bases remaining between them. The germline V gene has CDR1 SGHRS and CDR2 YFSETQ. The CDR3 covers 16 residues. In DNA form, the CDR3 reads TGCGCCAGCAGCTTTTTGGGTGGGAGGGCCGGAGAAAAACTGTTTTTT. Translation gives CASSFLGGRAGEKLFF.

The V gene is TRBV7-9, the J gene TRBJ2-7; 11 bases map to TRBD2. V lost 1 base, J lost 7 bases, and 3 bases stayed unmatched. From germline, CDR1 is SEHNR and CDR2 FQNEAQ (reference sequence). CDR3 length: 14 residues. As DNA, the CDR3 is TGTGCCAGCAGCTTAGTCCTAGCGGGGGGAGAGCAGTACTTC. Its translation: CASSLVLAGGEQYF.

The J gene is TRBJ2-3, the V gene TRBV11-2; a weak D match, TRBD1 (5 bases). CDR1 and CDR2 from the germline V gene are SGHAT and FQNNGV. The V gene lost 5 bases and the J gene lost 2 bases, with 11 bases spanning the gap. The CDR3 is made up of 14 amino acids. CDR3 in amino acids: CASSLRQYTDTQYF. The CDR3, as DNA: TGTGCCAGCAGCCTACGACAGTACACAGATACGCAGTATTTT.

The chain is built from TRBV10-3 and TRBJ2-1; 12 bases are shared with TRBD1. This CDR3 is 18 amino acids long. Germline CDR1 ENHRY, CDR2 SYGVKD. V lost 1 base, J lost 7 bases, and 11 bases stayed unmatched. The CDR3 is CAISEYVSGTGGLNEQFF. The CDR3 bases are TGTGCCATCAGTGAGTATGTCTCCGGGACAGGGGGCTTAAATGAGCAGTTCTTC.

This chain connects TRBV5-6 to TRBJ1-6, with 8 bases lining up with TRBD1. The V gene's germline CDR1 is SGHDT and CDR2 YYEEEE. This CDR3 region has 14 residues. With V trimmed by 4 bases and J by 10 bases, 7 bases remained unmatched. CDR3 amino acids: CASSQTGGASPLHF. CDR3 nucleotide sequence: TGTGCCAGCAGCCAAACAGGGGGAGCCTCACCCCTCCACTTT.

This clone was counted at least ten times. The chain uses TRBV4-1 and TRBJ1-1; 7 bases match TRBD1. V trimming: 2 bases; J trimming: 0 bases; junction bases outside the gene matches: 9. This CDR3 contains 17 residues. Germline V gene lookup returns CDR1 MGHRA and CDR2 YSYEKL. The CDR3 protein is CASSQRQLQGLNTEAFF. In DNA, the CDR3 is TGCGCCAGCAGCCAACGTCAACTACAGGGGTTGAACACTGAAGCTTTCTTT.

This clone was found once. The genes are TRBV6-6 and TRBJ1-5, with no clear D. The ends were cut back, 0 bases at V and 4 bases at J, with 4 bases in the middle. The CDR3 totals 13 residues. In germline, CDR1 is MNHNY, CDR2 SVGAGI (reference sequence). The CDR3 bases are TGTGCCAGCAGTTACTCCCCGAATCAGCCCCAGCATTTT. It translates to CASSYSPNQPQHF.

This chain connects TRBV6-1 to TRBJ2-7, with 7 bases that match TRBD1. The CDR3 has 19 amino acids. The germline gives CDR1 MNHNS, CDR2 SASEGT. V shed 3 bases, J shed 3 bases, and the junction held 20 bases outside the gene matches. The CDR3 region is CASSDTTGRSRVGLYEQYF. In DNA form, the CDR3 reads TGTGCCAGCAGTGACACGACAGGGAGAAGCAGAGTCGGTCTCTACGAGCAGTACTTC.

The chain is built from TRBV11-2 and TRBJ1-1; 7 bases are a match to TRBD1. The CDR3 has 14 amino acids. CDR1 is SGHAT, CDR2 FQNNGV, per germline. V trimming: 5 bases; J trimming: 4 bases; junction bases outside the gene matches: 7. The chain's CDR3 is CASSLTGVGTEAFF. The CDR3 DNA follows: TGTGCCAGCAGCCTAACAGGGGTTGGCACTGAAGCTTTCTTT.

The chain carries TRBV6-1 and TRBJ2-7; a possible D gene is TRBD2 (5 bases). This CDR3 spans 17 amino acids. V lost 2 bases and J lost 3, with 20 bases in between. Germline values: CDR1 MNHNS, CDR2 SASEGT. The CDR3 spells CASSERATGNSLYEQYF. The CDR3 DNA sequence: TGTGCCAGCAGTGAAAGGGCGACCGGGAATAGCCTCTACGAGCAGTACTTC.

The chain is built from TRBV18 and TRBJ2-2, with 9 bases matching TRBD1. Losses at the gene ends were 2 bases for V and 7 bases for J; bases not matched to a gene: 5. CDR3 length: 15 amino acids. CDR1 KGHSH and CDR2 LQKENI come from the germline V gene. The CDR3 loop is CASSPSRDRVGELFF. In DNA form, the CDR3 reads TGTGCCAGCTCACCAAGCCGGGACAGGGTCGGGGAGCTGTTTTTT. Supplemented by reference TRBV18 and TRBJ2-2, the full variable domain reads NAGVMQNPRHLVRRRGQEARLRCSPMKGHSHVYWYRQLPEEGLKFMVYLQKENIIDESGMPKERFSAEFPKEGPSILRIQQVVRGDSAAYFCASSPSRDRVGELFFGEGSRLTVL.

V and J are TRBV7-2 and TRBJ2-3; weak D call: TRBD2 (6 bases). The V gene's germline CDR1 is SGHTA and CDR2 FQGNSA. Between the trimmed V and J ends, which lost 6 bases and 3 bases, there was a span of 16 bases. CDR3 size: 15 residues. CDR3 residues: CASSVVGGRTDTQYF. In DNA, the CDR3 is TGTGCCAGCAGTGTAGTAGGAGGGCGAACAGATACGCAGTATTTT.

The chain carries TRBV11-1 and TRBJ1-1; D remains ambiguous. There are 14 residues in the CDR3. The V gene's germline CDR1 is SGHAT and CDR2 FQDESV (reference sequence). V was cut by 1 base and J by 3 bases, with 9 bases left in between. DNA of the CDR3: TGTGCCAGCAGCTTAGTGGCGGGTCACACTGAAGCTTTCTTT. Its translation: CASSLVAGHTEAFF.

The chain couples TRBV6-5 to TRBJ2-2; D gene ambiguous. The CDR3 spans 13 residues. Trimming pared 7 bases from V and 1 base from J, leaving 7 bases between. Germline V gene data show CDR1 as MNHEY and CDR2 as SVGAGI. In nucleotides, the CDR3 is TGTGCCAGCAAGTGGCAGAACACCGGGGAGCTGTTTTTT. It translates to CASKWQNTGELFF.

This clone appeared a single time. The gene calls are TRBV30 and TRBJ1-3; D is possibly TRBD1 (5 bases). V was pared by 3 bases and J by 0 bases, with 15 bases between. CDR1 is GTSNPN, CDR2 SVGIG, per germline (reference sequence). CDR3 length: 16 residues. DNA for the CDR3: TGTGCCTGGAGCCCCTTTATGGGGGGCTCTGGAAACACCATATATTTT. Translation: CAWSPFMGGSGNTIYF.

The chain recombines TRBV9 with TRBJ2-2; 10 nucleotides align to TRBD1. The CDR3 sequence is 15 residues long. In germline, CDR1 is SGDLS, CDR2 YYNGEE. V dropped 0 bases and J dropped 6; count of bases not matched to a gene: 2. CDR3 bases: TGTGCCAGCAGCGTAGACGGGACAGGGGCCGGGGAGCTGTTTTTT. This gives the protein CASSVDGTGAGELFF.

The rearrangement links TRBV5-6 to TRBJ2-2; tentative D call: TRBD1 (6 bases). The CDR3 is 15 amino acids. Trimming removed 5 bases from V and 1 base from J, with 12 bases in between. Germline V gene sequence: CDR1 SGHDT, CDR2 YYEEEE. In nucleotides, the CDR3 is TGTGCCAGCAGGCTATTGACAGGGAACACCGGGGAGCTGTTTTTT. Its protein is CASRLLTGNTGELFF. The full variable domain, its missing parts supplied by reference TRBV5-6 and TRBJ2-2, is DAGVTQSPTHLIKTRGQQVTLRCSPKSGHDTVSWYQQALGQGPQFIFQYYEEEERQRGNFPDRFSGHQFPNYSSELNVNALLLGDSALYLCASRLLTGNTGELFFGEGSRLTVL.

This clone was counted a few times. The rearrangement uses TRBV4-1 and TRBJ1-3; 7 bases line up with TRBD1. V lost 3 bases, J lost 2 bases, and 4 bases stayed unmatched. The germline V gene encodes CDR1 MGHRA and CDR2 YSYEKL. The CDR3 has 15 residues. The CDR3 protein is CASSHPTGAGNTIYF. CDR3 bases: TGCGCCAGCAGCCACCCAACAGGGGCTGGAAACACCATATATTTT.